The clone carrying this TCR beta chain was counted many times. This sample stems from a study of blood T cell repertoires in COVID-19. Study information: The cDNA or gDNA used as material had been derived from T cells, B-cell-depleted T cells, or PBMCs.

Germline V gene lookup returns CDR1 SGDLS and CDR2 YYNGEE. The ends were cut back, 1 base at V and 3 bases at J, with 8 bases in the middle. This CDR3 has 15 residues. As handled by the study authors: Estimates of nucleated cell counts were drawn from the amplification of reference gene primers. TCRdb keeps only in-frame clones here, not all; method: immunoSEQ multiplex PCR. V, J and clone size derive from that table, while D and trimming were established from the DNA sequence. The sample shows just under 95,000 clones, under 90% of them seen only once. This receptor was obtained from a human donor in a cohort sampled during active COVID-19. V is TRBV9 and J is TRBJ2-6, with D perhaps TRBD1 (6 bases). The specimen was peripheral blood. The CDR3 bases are TGTGCCAGCAGCGTACAGGGGAGTGGGGCCAACGTCCTGACTTTC. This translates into CASSVQGSGANVLTF.